The next 17 T cell receptor beta chains were all read from a single sample in a study of identical twins. TCRdb reprocessed the 5' RACE reads via MiXCR and lists one record per CDR3 protein. The sample lists about 450,000 distinct CDR3 sequences, around a sixth occurring once. Source material: naive T cells sorted from blood. The source is a man between 50 and 59 years old in good health.

This clonotype was observed at least ten times. DNA for the CDR3: TGTGCCAGCAGCTTACCGGACAGTCACATCTACGAGCAGTACTTC. This sequence encodes CASSLPDSHIYEQYF. The gene calls are TRBV11-3 and TRBJ2-7; D might be TRBD1 (6 bases). Trimming cost V 2 bases and J 3 bases, with 14 bases left between them. This CDR3 region has 15 residues. Germline CDR1 reads SGHNT; CDR2 reads YENEEA.

V is TRBV7-2 and J is TRBJ2-3, with a tentative D call TRBD2 (6 bases). V was cut by 6 bases and J by 0 bases, with 10 bases left in between. CDR1 SGHTA and CDR2 FQGNSA come from the germline V gene. There are 14 residues in the CDR3. The CDR3 DNA is TGTGCCAGCAGTGGACTAATTAGCACAGATACGCAGTATTTT. This gives the protein CASSGLISTDTQYF.

The rearrangement joins TRBV12-3 or TRBV12-4 to TRBJ2-2; no clear D gene. The CDR3 is 12 residues long. V lost 8 bases to trimming and J lost 7 bases, with 11 bases between them. This chain's CDR3 is CASLESVGELFF. In DNA form, the CDR3 reads TGTGCCAGCCTAGAAAGTGTCGGGGAGCTGTTTTTT.

This clonotype has only a few counts. J is TRBJ2-5 and V is TRBV28; no clear D gene. This CDR3 spans 14 amino acids. V dropped 3 bases and J dropped 5 bases, with 13 bases sitting between them. Germline V gene sequence: CDR1 MDHEN, CDR2 SYDVKM. The CDR3 DNA is TGTGCCAGCAGTTTGCCCGACCAGCAGGAGACCCAGTACTTC. This codes for CASSLPDQQETQYF. The complete variable domain, with remaining parts taken from reference TRBV28 and TRBJ2-5, reads DVKVTQSSRYLVKRTGEKVFLECVQDMDHENMFWYRQDPGLGLRLIYFSYDVKMKEKGDIPEGYSVSREKKERFSLILESASTNQTSMYLCASSLPDQQETQYFGPGTRLLVL.

A few counts support this clonotype. The DNA for the CDR3 is TGTGCCAGCAGCTTAAGTTCGGGACAGGGGGTTGTCGAGCAGTACTTC. Protein sequence: CASSLSSGQGVVEQYF. The chain uses TRBV7-9 and TRBJ2-7, with 11 bases identical to TRBD1. Trimming cost V 2 bases and J 6 bases; bases outside gene matches: 9. This CDR3 region has 16 residues. The germline gives CDR1 SEHNR, CDR2 FQNEAQ (reference sequence).

Only a few counts were recorded for this clonotype. The chain joins TRBV4-3 to TRBJ2-1; 7 bases are a match to TRBD2. With V trimmed by 0 bases and J by 5 bases, 7 bases remained unmatched. Germline-derived CDR1 and CDR2 are LGHNA and YSLEER. The length of the CDR3 is 16 residues. The CDR3, as DNA: TGCGCCAGCAGCCAAGAGCCAGGGACTAATAACAATGAGCAGTTCTTC. As protein: CASSQEPGTNNNEQFF.

V and J are TRBV20-1 and TRBJ2-2; weak D call: TRBD2 (5 bases). Germline V CDR1 and CDR2: DFQATT, SNEGSKA (reference sequence). The CDR3 has 13 amino acids. The CDR3 sequence: CSGWSSVNGELFF. The CDR3 DNA follows: TGCAGCGGGTGGAGTAGCGTCAACGGGGAGCTGTTTTTT.

The gene calls are TRBV6-2 or TRBV6-3 and TRBJ1-1; D uncertain. This CDR3 spans 14 amino acids. Between the trimmed V and J ends, which lost 5 bases and 4 bases, there was a span of 14 bases. The germline V gene has CDR1 MNHEY and CDR2 SVGEGT. DNA of the CDR3: TGTGCCAGCAGTGATCCGGGCCCCAGCACTGAAGCTTTCTTT. Translated: CASSDPGPSTEAFF.

This clonotype was counted at least ten times. The CDR3 bases are TGCAGCGCGAGGACCGGGACAGGGGGCCAAGAGACCCAGTACTTC. Amino acids: CSARTGTGGQETQYF. The J gene is TRBJ2-5, the V gene TRBV29-1; TRBD1 matches at 11 bases. Trimming took 7 bases from V and 1 from J; bases not matched to a gene: 8. Germline V gene lookup returns CDR1 SQVTM and CDR2 ANQGSEA. The CDR3 loop spans 15 amino acids. Complete variable domain (other parts from reference TRBV29-1 and TRBJ2-5): SAVISQKPSRDICQRGTSLTIQCQVDSQVTMMFWYRQQPGQSLTLIATANQGSEATYESGFVIDKFPISRPNLTFSTLTVSNMSPEDSSIYLCSARTGTGGQETQYFGPGTRLLVL.

The V and J genes are TRBV7-9 and TRBJ2-3, with D perhaps being TRBD1 or TRBD2 (5 bases each). This CDR3 comprises 16 residues. The germline V and J ends were trimmed by 1 base and 2 bases, with 13 bases remaining between them. Germline V gene data show CDR1 as SEHNR and CDR2 as FQNEAQ (reference sequence). This chain's CDR3 is CASSLGGVHLTDTQYF. The CDR3 DNA reads TGTGCCAGCAGCTTAGGAGGGGTACACCTCACAGATACGCAGTATTTT.

As DNA, the CDR3 is TGTGCCACCAGTGATTTCGGGGAGCTGTTTTTT. It codes for CATSDFGELFF. The chain recombines TRBV24-1 with TRBJ2-2; no definite D call. Trimming removed 1 base at V and 7 bases at J, with 0 bases between. Germline V gene sequence: CDR1 KGHDR, CDR2 SFDVKD. The CDR3 is 11 amino acids.

There are many counts of this clonotype. V is TRBV20-1 and J is TRBJ2-1; weak D call: TRBD1 (6 bases). Looked up from germline, CDR1 is DFQATT and CDR2 is SNEGSKA (reference sequence). The CDR3 extends over 16 amino acids. V was cut by 0 bases and J by 2 bases, with 14 bases left in between. For the CDR3, the DNA is TGCAGTGCTAGAGACCCCGGCAGGGGCCCCTACAATGAGCAGTTCTTC. Translated: CSARDPGRGPYNEQFF.

This clonotype was seen only a few times. The chain recombines TRBV6-2 or TRBV6-3 with TRBJ1-1, with 7 bases identical to TRBD1. Germline-derived CDR1 and CDR2 are MNHEY and SVGEGT. The CDR3 is made up of 15 amino acids. The trim removed 8 bases at V and 0 bases at J, leaving 9 bases unmatched. CDR3 sequence reads: CASRFPGQLNTEAFF. The CDR3 DNA sequence: TGTGCCAGCCGATTCCCGGGACAGCTGAACACTGAAGCTTTCTTT.

This clonotype was seen only a few times. The chain has TRBV6-5 and TRBJ1-5; D is uncertain. This CDR3 comprises 15 residues. Germline V gene sequence: CDR1 MNHEY, CDR2 SVGAGI. Trimming cost V 4 bases and J 0 bases, with 10 bases left between them. CDR3 loop: CASSLSVNSNQPQHF. Here the CDR3 DNA reads TGTGCCAGCAGTTTGTCGGTGAATAGCAATCAGCCCCAGCATTTT.

CDR3 in amino acids: CANRRTSDDNEQFF. CDR3 sequence (DNA): TGTGCCAACAGACGGACTAGCGACGACAATGAGCAGTTCTTC. The chain couples TRBV10-3 to TRBJ2-1; TRBD2 matches 9 bases. The ends lost 10 bases at V and 5 bases at J; junction bases unmatched: 9. The CDR3 consists of 14 residues. Germline-derived CDR1 and CDR2 are ENHRY and SYGVKD.

This clonotype was detected a few times. This sequence joins TRBV28 and TRBJ2-7; D not certain. The CDR3 extends over 14 amino acids. Per germline, CDR1 MDHEN and CDR2 SYDVKM. Trimming took 5 bases from V and 5 from J, leaving 16 bases between them. The CDR3 sequence: CASSGLDKPHEQYF. The CDR3 bases are TGTGCCAGCAGTGGTCTAGACAAACCCCACGAGCAGTACTTC. Variable domain in full (rest from reference TRBV28 and TRBJ2-7): DVKVTQSSRYLVKRTGEKVFLECVQDMDHENMFWYRQDPGLGLRLIYFSYDVKMKEKGDIPEGYSVSREKKERFSLILESASTNQTSMYLCASSGLDKPHEQYFGPGTRLTVT.

This clonotype was seen at least ten times. The rearrangement uses TRBV12-3 or TRBV12-4 and TRBJ2-7; 7 bases align to TRBD1. With V trimmed by 1 base and J by 0 bases, 3 bases remained unmatched. The CDR3 sequence is 15 residues long. CDR3 in amino acids: CASSLEGQSSYEQYF. The CDR3 DNA reads as TGTGCCAGCAGTTTAGAGGGACAGAGCTCCTACGAGCAGTACTTC.